The source of this TCR beta chain is a study of T cell clusters in autoimmune cytopenias (dated by TCRdb to about 2019). Broadly, across the study: Of the approximately 40 healthy donor controls, 22 were female, and the group had a mean age of 56 years and a median age of around 60 years. Per sample, TRB sequencing gave a median depth of approximately 54,000 reads and a median of about 2,500 distinct TRB clonotypes. The study was designed to test whether a disease-specific immune repertoire signature usable as a blood-based biomarker is carried by autoimmune cytopenia patients. In autoimmune cytopenia patients, peripheral blood TRB and IGH repertoires were sequenced during active disease and over treatment follow-up, together with healthy, CLL and autoimmune hepatitis controls. The comparison group for autoimmune hepatitis repertoires was approximately 23 healthy donors matched for age and sex. For primary cytopenia, the controls were more than 20 age-matched healthy donors, and for secondary cytopenia, the controls were approximately 14 age-matched CLL patients.

For each sample, TRB amplification used roughly 270 ng of peripheral blood genomic DNA, equal to some 37,000 genome equivalents. The paper as a whole reports these results and caveats: The cluster-lack signature was not observed for secondary cytopenia versus CLL, as the signature was apparently masked by the dominant lymphoma-associated repertoire. A lack of physiological T cell clusters in primary autoimmune cytopenia patients was suggested by GLIPH, as 51 clusters were found to be exclusive to healthy donors versus around 17 exclusive to patients. Shifts in the TRB repertoire, including less even repertoires in secondary cytopenia and CLL, were mostly a reflection of lymphoma bias and not of autoimmunity. The T cell clusters were defined only in silico, and the functional role of the clusters was left to be validated experimentally. Healthy donors had almost three times as many exclusive TRB clusters as active autoimmune hepatitis patients, a finding consistent with an autoimmunity-wide signature.

To amplify TRB rearrangements, a touch-down multiplex PCR protocol was run with the TRB-A and TRB-B primer pools combined in a single tube. Illumina adapters and sample indices were added to the amplicons through two consecutive PCR reactions using Phusion HS II polymerase. After gel purification with the NucleoSpin Gel and PCR Clean-up kit, the amplicons were quantified by Qubit and checked for quality on an Agilent 2100 Bioanalyzer. Sequencing of the libraries was performed on an Illumina MiSeq with 600-cycle, single-indexed, paired-end runs. The study's own analysis went as follows. Alignment and assembly of TRB reads were performed with MiXCR version 2.1.12 and the default MiXCR reference library. A clone was defined by each unique CDR3 nucleotide sequence, and the analysis included only productive sequences supported by at least two reads. To assess repertoire diversity, an R script computed alpha-parameterized diversity profiles (alpha 0 to 5), which included the Shannon (alpha 1) and Simpson (alpha 2) indices. Combinatorial TRB VJ usage was computed with the tcR package and compared between cohorts by principal component analysis with ade4. GLIPH clustering of TCRbeta CDR3s was carried out on cohort pairs matched by age and read depth, and cluster frequencies were compared by Wilcoxon test. TCRdb reprocessed the reads, and each CDR3 protein sequence is entered once, without DNA. The V and J calls come from TCRdb's annotation, not from the publication. The sample's own table lists about 15,000 distinct CDR3 sequences. Around 3.5% of the sample lies in the top ten.

A word on this clonotype: This clone's antigen is unknown.

CDR1 and CDR2 are read off the germline V gene (reference sequence) as MNHEY and SMNVEV. There are 14 amino acids in the CDR3, from cysteine to phenylalanine inclusive. No DNA sequence was recorded. The data were also submitted as part of a second study, on T cell repertoires in aging, cancer and after chemotherapy. The second study reports: Donors spanned six age groups from 30 or younger to 70 or older, with at least three individuals per group. Control TCR repertoires from healthy donors were recorded over several months to years, and clear clonal overlap was observed across re-sampling. The complete dataset included some 9 million TCR reads. Compared with age-matched healthy donors, untreated patients with either hematological or solid cancers had significantly lower TCR diversity in the blood along with higher clonality. Declining TCR diversity with age in healthy donors was mainly explained by loss of richness; in cancer patients, loss of evenness also contributed. In both cancer cohorts, median generation probability rose over the chemotherapy interval, which suggests that the repertoire was reconstituted through rebound thymic output. According to the authors, the repertoire data do not allow conclusions to be drawn about immunological memory after chemotherapy. The study profiled peripheral blood TCR beta repertoires from healthy donors and cancer patients to examine immunoaging and T cell reconstitution after chemotherapy. Alongside 95 healthy donors serving as a reference group, the cohort included some 210 cancer patients, of whom about 94 had hematological cancers and 110 to 140 had solid cancers. MiXCR versions 2.12 and 3.0.5 were used to process TRB sequences. The repertoire metrics were Shannon diversity, evenness, clonality (calculated as one minus evenness), and diversity profiles parameterized by alpha from 0 to 5. The IGoR algorithm was used to calculate generation probabilities for clones in the paired samples taken before and after chemotherapy.

What was sequenced was peripheral blood. This receptor was identified in a human donor in good health. The chain is assembled from TRBV27 and TRBJ2-3. The CDR3 protein is CASSLSAVTDTQYF.